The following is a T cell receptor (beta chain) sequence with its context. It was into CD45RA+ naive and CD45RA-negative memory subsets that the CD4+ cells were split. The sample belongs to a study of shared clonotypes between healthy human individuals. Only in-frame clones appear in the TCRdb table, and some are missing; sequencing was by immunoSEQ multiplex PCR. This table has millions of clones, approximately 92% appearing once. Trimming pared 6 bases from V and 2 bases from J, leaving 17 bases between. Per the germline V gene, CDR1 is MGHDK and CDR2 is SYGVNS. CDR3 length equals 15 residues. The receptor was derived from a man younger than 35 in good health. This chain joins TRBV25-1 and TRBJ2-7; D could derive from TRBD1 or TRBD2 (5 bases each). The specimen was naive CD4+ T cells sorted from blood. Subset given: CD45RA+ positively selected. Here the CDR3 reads CASRPTGTATYEQYF. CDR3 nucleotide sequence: TGTGCCAGCAGGCCCACCGGGACCGCGACCTACGAGCAGTACTTC.